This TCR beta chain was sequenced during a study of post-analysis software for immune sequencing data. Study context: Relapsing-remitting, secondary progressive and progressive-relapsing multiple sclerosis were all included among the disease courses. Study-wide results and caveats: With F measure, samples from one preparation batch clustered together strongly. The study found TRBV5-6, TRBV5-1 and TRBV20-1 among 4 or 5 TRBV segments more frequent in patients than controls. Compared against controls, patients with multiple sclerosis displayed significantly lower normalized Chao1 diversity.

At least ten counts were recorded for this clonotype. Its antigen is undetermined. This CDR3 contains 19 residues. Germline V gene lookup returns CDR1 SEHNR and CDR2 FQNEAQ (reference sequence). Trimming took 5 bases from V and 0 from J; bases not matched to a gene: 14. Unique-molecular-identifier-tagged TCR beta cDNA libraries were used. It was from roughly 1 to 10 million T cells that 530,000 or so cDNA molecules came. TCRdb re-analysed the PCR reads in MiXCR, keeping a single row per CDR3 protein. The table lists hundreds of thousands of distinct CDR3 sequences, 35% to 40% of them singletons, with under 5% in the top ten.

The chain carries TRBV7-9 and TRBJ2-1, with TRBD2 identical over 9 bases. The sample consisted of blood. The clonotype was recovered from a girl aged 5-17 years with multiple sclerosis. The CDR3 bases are TGTGCCAGCAGCCTGAGTGCAGGGACTAGCTTTAGCTCCTACAATGAGCAGTTCTTC. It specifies CASSLSAGTSFSSYNEQFF.